This T cell receptor (beta chain) was captured in a study of shared clonotypes between healthy human individuals. Across the study: Three plates each covered CD4 naive and memory; CD8 naive two, CD8 memory one.

Each of the donors was a healthy adult who was HIV-negative and had not had a recent acute infection or vaccination. CD4+ cell separation produced CD45RA+ naive and CD45RA-negative memory subsets. In the sorted-subset replicate PCRs, around 0.2 ug DNA, 25,000 to 30,000 T cell genomes, was used. TCRdb's table, derived via immunoSEQ multiplex PCR, lists solely in-frame clones and lacks some. The table shows approximately 2,300,000 clones, with 80% to 95% occurring only once. The CDR3 covers 15 residues. Trimming cost V 6 bases and J 0 bases; bases outside gene matches: 5. The germline gives CDR1 SGHTS, CDR2 YDEGEE.

The receptor comes from a man aged 18 to 30 in good health. Some clones in this sample may be carry-over from other donors' samples. The chain has TRBV5-8 and TRBJ1-5; 8 nucleotides match TRBD1. The sequenced sample was naive CD4+ T cells from PBMCs. The subset: CD45RA+ positively selected. Here the CDR3 reads CASNRDRYSNQPQHF. In DNA form, the CDR3 reads TGTGCCAGCAACCGGGACAGGTATAGCAATCAGCCCCAGCATTTT.